Included here is one T cell receptor beta chain sequence, with context. The antigen it binds to is not known. One base away there is no much larger clone; base qualities are not given. This record belongs to a study of control samples from healthy donors and cancer patients (dated by TCRdb to 2019 to 2021). The CDR3 has 14 amino acids, counting the end cysteine and phenylalanine. Kept here is only the CDR3 DNA, which spans 42 bases and is read in frame from base 1. V is reduced by 3 bases and J by 3 bases, leaving a spacing of 12 bases between them. The germline V gene (reference sequence) gives CDR1 as LNHDA and CDR2 as SQIVND. Library preparation used the immunoSEQ multiplex PCR assay. The source is immuneACCESS, and TCRdb retained only in-frame sequences with V and J called. Part of the clones is not carried over; for the studies checked, unresolved V genes explain less than half of this, and the remainder is unexplained. This sample is represented by fewer than 200,000 clones; roughly 89% of them were singletons. Approximately 12% of the sample lies in the top ten.

The TCR sequence derives from a man aged 30 to 39 in good health. The specimen was blood. The chain is made from TRBV19 and TRBJ2-7, with the D call perhaps TRBD1 or TRBD2, each one matching 5 bases. The bases read TGTGCCAGTAGTATTCGAGGGGCAGGCTACGAGCAGTACTTC. This is translated as CASSIRGAGYEQYF.